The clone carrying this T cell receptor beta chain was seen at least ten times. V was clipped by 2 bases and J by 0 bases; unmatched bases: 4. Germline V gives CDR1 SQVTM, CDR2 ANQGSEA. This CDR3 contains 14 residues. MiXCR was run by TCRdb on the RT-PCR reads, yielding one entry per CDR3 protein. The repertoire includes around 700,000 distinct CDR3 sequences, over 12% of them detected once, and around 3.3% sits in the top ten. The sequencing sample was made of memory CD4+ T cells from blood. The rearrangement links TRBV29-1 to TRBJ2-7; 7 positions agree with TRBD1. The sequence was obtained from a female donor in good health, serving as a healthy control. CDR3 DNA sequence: TGCAGCGTTGAACGGGACAGTAGCTCCTACGAGCAGTACTTC. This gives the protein CSVERDSSSYEQYF.